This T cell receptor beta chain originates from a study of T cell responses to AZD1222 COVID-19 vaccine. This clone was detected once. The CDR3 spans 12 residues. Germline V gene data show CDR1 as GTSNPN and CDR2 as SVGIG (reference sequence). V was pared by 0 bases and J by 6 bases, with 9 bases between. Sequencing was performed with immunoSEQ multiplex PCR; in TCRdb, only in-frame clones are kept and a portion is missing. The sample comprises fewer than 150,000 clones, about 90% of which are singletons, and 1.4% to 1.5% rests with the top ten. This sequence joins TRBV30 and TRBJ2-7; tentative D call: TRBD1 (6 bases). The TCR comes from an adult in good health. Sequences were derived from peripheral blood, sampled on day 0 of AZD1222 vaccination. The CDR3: CAWSVTGSEQYF. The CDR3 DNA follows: TGTGCCTGGAGTGTAACAGGGAGCGAGCAGTACTTC. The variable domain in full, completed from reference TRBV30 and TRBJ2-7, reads SQTIHQWPATLVQPVGSPLSLECTVEGTSNPNLYWYRQAAGRGLQLLFYSVGIGQISSEVPQNLSASRPQDRQFILSSKKLLLSDSGFYLCAWSVTGSEQYFGPGTRLTVT.